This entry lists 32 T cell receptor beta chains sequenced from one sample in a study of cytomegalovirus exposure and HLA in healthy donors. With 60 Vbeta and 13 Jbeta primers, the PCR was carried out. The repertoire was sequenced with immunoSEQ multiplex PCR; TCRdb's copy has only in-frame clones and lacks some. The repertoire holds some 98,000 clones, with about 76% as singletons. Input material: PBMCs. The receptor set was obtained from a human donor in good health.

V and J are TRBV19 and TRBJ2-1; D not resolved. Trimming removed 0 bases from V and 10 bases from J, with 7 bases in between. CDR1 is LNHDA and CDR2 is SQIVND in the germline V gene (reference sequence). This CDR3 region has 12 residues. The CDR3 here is CASSIELREQFF. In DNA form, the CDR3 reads TGTGCCAGTAGTATAGAATTGCGAGAGCAGTTCTTC.

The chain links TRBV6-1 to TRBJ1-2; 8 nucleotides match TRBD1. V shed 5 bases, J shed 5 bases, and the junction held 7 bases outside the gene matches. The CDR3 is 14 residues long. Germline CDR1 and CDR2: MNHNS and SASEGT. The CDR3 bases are TGTGCCAGCAGTACGACACAGGGGGATTATGGCTACACCTTC. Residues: CASSTTQGDYGYTF.

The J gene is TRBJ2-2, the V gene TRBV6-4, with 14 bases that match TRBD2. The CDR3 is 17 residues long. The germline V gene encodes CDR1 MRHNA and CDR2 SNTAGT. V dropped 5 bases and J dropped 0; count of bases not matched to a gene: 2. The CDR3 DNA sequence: TGTGCCAGCAGTCGGACTAGCGGGGGGTCGAACACCGGGGAGCTGTTTTTT. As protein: CASSRTSGGSNTGELFF.

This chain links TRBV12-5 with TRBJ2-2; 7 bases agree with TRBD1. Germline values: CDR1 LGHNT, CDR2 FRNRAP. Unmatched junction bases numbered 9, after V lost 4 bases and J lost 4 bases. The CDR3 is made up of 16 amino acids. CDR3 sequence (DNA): TGTGCTAGTGGTTCCCGACAGGGCTCTTTCACCGGGGAGCTGTTTTTT. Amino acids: CASGSRQGSFTGELFF.

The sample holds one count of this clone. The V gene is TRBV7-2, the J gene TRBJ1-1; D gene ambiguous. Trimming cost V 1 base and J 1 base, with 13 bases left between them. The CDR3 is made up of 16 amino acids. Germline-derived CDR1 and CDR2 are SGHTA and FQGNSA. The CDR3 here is CASSLERPRGNTEAFF. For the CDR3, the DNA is TGTGCCAGCAGCTTAGAAAGGCCCCGCGGGAACACTGAAGCTTTCTTT.

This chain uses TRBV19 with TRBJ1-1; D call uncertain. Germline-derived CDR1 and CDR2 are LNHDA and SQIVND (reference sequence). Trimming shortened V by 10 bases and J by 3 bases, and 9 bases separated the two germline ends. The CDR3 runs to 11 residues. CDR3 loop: CATLIYTEAFF. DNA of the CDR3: TGTGCCACCCTAATTTACACTGAAGCTTTCTTT.

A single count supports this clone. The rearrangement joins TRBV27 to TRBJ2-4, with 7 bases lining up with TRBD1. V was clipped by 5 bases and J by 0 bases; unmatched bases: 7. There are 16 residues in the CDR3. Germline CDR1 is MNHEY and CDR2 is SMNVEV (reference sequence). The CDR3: CASSRRQGIAKNIQYF. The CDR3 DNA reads TGTGCCAGCAGTCGACGACAGGGAATAGCCAAAAACATTCAGTACTTC.

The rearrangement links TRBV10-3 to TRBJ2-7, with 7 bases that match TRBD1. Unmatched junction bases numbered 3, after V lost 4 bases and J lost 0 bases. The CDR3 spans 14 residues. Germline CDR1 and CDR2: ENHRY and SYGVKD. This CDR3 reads CAISGAGGSYEQYF. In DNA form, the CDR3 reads TGTGCCATCAGTGGTGCAGGGGGCTCCTACGAGCAGTACTTC.

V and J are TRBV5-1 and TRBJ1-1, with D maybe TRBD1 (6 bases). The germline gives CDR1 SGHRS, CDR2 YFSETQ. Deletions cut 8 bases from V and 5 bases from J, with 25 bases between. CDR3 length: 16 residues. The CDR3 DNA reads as TGCGCCAGTACCCCATTACCGGGTCCCCAGGGGACTGAAGCTTTCTTT. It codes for CASTPLPGPQGTEAFF. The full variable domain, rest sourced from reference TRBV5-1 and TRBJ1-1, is KAGVTQTPRYLIKTRGQQVTLSCSPISGHRSVSWYQQTPGQGLQFLFEYFSETQRNKGNFPGRFSGRQFSNSRSEMNVSTLELGDSALYLCASTPLPGPQGTEAFFGQGTRLTVV.

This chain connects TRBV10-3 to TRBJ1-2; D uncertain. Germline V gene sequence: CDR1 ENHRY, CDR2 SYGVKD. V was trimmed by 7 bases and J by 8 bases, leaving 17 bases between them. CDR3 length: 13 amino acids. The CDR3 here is CAITSGVGNGYTF. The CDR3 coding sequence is TGTGCCATCACTTCCGGGGTGGGAAACGGCTACACCTTC.

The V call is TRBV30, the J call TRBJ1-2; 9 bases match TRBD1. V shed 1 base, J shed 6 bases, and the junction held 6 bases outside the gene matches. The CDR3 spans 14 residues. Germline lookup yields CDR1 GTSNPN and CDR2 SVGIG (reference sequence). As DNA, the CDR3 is TGTGCCTGGAGTGACTACGGGGACAGGGATGGCTACACCTTC. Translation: CAWSDYGDRDGYTF.

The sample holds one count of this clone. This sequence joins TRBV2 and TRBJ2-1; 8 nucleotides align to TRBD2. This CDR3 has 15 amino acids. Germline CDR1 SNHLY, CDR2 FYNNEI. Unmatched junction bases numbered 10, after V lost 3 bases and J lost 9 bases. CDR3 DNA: TGTGCCAGCAGTGACGACACGGGACTAGTCTTTGAGCAGTTCTTC. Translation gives CASSDDTGLVFEQFF.

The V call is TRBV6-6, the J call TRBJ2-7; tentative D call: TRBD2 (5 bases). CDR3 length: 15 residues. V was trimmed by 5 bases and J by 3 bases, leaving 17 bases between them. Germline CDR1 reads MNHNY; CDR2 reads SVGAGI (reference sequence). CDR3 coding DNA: TGTGCCAGCAGTAGCCCCCGACTCGCGGGCTACGAGCAGTACTTC. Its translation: CASSSPRLAGYEQYF.

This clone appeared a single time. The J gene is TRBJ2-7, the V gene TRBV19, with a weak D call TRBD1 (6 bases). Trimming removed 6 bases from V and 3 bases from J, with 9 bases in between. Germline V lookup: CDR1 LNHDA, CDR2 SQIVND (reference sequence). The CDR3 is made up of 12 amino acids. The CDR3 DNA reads TGTGCCAGTAGAAAACAGGGCTACGAGCAGTACTTC. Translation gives CASRKQGYEQYF. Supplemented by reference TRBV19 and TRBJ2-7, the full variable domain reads DGGITQSPKYLFRKEGQNVTLSCEQNLNHDAMYWYRQDPGQGLRLIYYSQIVNDFQKGDIAEGYSVSREKKESFPLTVTSAQKNPTAFYLCASRKQGYEQYFGPGTRLTVT.

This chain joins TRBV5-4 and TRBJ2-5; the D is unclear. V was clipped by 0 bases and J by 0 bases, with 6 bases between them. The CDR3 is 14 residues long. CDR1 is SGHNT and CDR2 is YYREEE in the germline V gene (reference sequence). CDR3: CASSLDSDQETQYF. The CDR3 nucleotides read TGTGCCAGCAGCTTGGATTCAGACCAAGAGACCCAGTACTTC.

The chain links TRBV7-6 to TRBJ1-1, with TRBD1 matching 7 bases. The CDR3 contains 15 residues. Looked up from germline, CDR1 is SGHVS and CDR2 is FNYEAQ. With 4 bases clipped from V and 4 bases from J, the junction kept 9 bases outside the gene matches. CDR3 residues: CASSSARQGPTEAFF. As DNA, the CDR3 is TGTGCCAGCAGCTCGGCTCGACAGGGCCCCACTGAAGCTTTCTTT.

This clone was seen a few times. CDR3 sequence: CASSPIAGGPGNEQFF. CDR3 in DNA: TGTGCCAGCAGCCCCATAGCGGGAGGGCCGGGAAATGAGCAGTTCTTC. The chain joins TRBV9 to TRBJ2-1, with 11 bases that match TRBD2. V gave up 4 bases and J gave up 7 bases; unmatched junction bases: 10. Germline V gives CDR1 SGDLS, CDR2 YYNGEE. CDR3 size: 16 residues.

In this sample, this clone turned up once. The CDR3 DNA is TGTGCCAGCAGTGCGACAGGGGTGGATACGCAGTATTTT. It codes for CASSATGVDTQYF. The V and J genes are TRBV6-4 and TRBJ2-3, with 8 bases matching TRBD1. Trimming removed 4 bases from V and 6 bases from J; junction bases left unmatched: 3. Germline CDR1 is MRHNA and CDR2 is SNTAGT. This CDR3 spans 13 amino acids.

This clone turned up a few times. CDR3 sequence: CASSLGAGGLPNYGYTF. The CDR3 bases are TGTGCCAGCAGCTTGGGCGCAGGGGGCCTCCCAAACTATGGCTACACCTTC. This chain links TRBV5-6 with TRBJ1-2; 8 bases agree with TRBD1. V was clipped by 0 bases and J by 2 bases; unmatched bases: 9. The V gene's germline CDR1 is SGHDT and CDR2 YYEEEE. The CDR3 has 17 amino acids. The full variable domain, in which reference TRBV5-6 and TRBJ1-2 provide the parts outside the CDR3, is DAGVTQSPTHLIKTRGQQVTLRCSPKSGHDTVSWYQQALGQGPQFIFQYYEEEERQRGNFPDRFSGHQFPNYSSELNVNALLLGDSALYLCASSLGAGGLPNYGYTFGSGTRLTVV.

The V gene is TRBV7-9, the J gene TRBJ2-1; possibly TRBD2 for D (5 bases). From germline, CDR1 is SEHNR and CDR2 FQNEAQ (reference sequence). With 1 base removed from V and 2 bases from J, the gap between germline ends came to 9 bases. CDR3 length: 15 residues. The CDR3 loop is CASSLVAKTYNEQFF. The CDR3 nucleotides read TGTGCCAGCAGCTTAGTAGCGAAAACCTACAATGAGCAGTTCTTC.

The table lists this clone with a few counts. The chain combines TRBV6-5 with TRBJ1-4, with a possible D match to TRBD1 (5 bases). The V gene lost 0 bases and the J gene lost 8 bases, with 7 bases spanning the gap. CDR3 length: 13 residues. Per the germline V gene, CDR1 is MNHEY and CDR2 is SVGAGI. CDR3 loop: CASSYSGGEKLFF. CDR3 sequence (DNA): TGTGCCAGCAGTTACTCGGGGGGGGAAAAACTGTTTTTT.

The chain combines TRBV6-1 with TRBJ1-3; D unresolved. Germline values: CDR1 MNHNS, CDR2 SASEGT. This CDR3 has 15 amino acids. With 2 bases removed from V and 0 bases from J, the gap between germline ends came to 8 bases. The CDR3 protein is CASSEITHSGNTIYF. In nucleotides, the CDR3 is TGTGCCAGCAGTGAAATTACACACTCTGGAAACACCATATATTTT.

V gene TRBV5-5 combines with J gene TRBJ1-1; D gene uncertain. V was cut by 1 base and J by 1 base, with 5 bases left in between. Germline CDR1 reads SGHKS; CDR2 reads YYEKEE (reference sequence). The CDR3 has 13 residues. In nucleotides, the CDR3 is TGTGCCAGCAGCTTGATCGGGAACACTGAAGCTTTCTTT. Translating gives CASSLIGNTEAFF.

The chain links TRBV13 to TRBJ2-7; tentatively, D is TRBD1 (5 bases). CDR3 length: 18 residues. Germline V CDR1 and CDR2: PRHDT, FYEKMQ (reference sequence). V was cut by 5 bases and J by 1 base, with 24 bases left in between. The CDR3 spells CASSPDGHRDQLSYEQYF. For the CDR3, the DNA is TGTGCCAGCAGCCCAGACGGACACCGAGACCAACTTTCCTACGAGCAGTACTTC.

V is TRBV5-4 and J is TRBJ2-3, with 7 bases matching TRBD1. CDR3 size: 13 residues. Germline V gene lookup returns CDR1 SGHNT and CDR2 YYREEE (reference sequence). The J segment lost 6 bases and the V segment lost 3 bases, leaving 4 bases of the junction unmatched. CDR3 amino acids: CASSSNRGDTQYF. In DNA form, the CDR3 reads TGTGCCAGCAGCTCCAACAGGGGCGATACGCAGTATTTT.

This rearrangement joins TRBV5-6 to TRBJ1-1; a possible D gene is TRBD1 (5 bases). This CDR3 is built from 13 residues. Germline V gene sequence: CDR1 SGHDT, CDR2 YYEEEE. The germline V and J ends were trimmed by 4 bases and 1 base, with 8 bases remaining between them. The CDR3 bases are TGTGCCAGCAGCCGGGGGGGGAACACTGAAGCTTTCTTT. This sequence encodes CASSRGGNTEAFF.

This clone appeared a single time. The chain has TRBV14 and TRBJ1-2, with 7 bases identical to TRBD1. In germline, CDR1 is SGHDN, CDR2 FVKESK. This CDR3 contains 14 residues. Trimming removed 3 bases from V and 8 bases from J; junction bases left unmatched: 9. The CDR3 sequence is CASSQAGTVTGYTF. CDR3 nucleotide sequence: TGTGCCAGCAGCCAGGCCGGGACAGTTACCGGCTACACCTTC.

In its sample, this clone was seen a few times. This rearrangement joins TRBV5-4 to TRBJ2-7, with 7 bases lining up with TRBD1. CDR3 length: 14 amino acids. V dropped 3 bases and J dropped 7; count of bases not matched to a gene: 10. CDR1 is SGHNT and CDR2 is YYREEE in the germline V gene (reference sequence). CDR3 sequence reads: CASSSKLGQREQYF. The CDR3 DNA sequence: TGTGCCAGCAGCTCCAAACTGGGACAGCGGGAGCAGTACTTC.

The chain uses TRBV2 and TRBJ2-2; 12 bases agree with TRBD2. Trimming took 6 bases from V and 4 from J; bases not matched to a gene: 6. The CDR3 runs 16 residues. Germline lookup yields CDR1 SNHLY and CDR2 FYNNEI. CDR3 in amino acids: CASRTGLAGPTGELFF. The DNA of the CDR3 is TGTGCCAGCAGAACTGGACTAGCGGGGCCCACCGGGGAGCTGTTTTTT.

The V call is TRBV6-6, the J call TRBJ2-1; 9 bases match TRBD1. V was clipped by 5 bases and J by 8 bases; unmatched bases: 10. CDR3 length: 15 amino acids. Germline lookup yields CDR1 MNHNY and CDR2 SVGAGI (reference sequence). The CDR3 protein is CASSLGTGLGDEQFF. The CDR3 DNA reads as TGTGCCAGCAGTCTCGGGACAGGGTTGGGGGATGAGCAGTTCTTC.

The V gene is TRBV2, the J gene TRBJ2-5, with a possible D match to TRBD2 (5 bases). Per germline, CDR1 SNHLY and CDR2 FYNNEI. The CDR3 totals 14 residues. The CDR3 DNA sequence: TGTGCTGCAAGCGGTCGCGGGTTGGGGGAGACCCAGTACTTC. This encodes CAASGRGLGETQYF.

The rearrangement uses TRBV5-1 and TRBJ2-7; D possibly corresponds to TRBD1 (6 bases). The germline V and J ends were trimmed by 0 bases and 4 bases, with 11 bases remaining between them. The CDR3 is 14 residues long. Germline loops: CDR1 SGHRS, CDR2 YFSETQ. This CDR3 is CASSLVAGVYEQYF. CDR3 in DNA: TGCGCCAGCAGCTTGGTTGCAGGGGTGTACGAGCAGTACTTC.